This T cell receptor beta chain came from a study of T cells in Graves' hyperthyroidism and ophthalmopathy. There were TCR beta CDR3 regions amplified from RNA transcripts. When the TCR CDR3 underwent first-round RT-PCR, the HTBI primer set was used. Using its own MiXCR run on the multiplex PCR reads, TCRdb lists one record per CDR3 protein. The table lists 80,000 to 100,000 distinct CDR3 sequences, roughly 40% of them singletons. Regarding this clonotype: Its antigen remains unknown.

V lost 5 bases, J lost 2 bases, and 15 bases lay in between. Germline V lookup: CDR1 SGHVS, CDR2 FNYEAQ. The CDR3 is made up of 15 amino acids. The study's findings and limits: The authors' 13 V-J model separated ophthalmopathy from stable hyperthyroidism.

Graves' hyperthyroidism was deemed stable absent ophthalmopathy progression within 18 months. These patients, aged 18 to 65, had recently diagnosed hyperthyroidism lasting under 2 months. The chain is built from TRBV7-6 and TRBJ1-2; tentatively, D is TRBD1 (5 bases). The clonotype comes from a young woman with Graves' hyperthyroidism. Sequencing was performed on peripheral blood or thyroid tissue (not recorded which). The CDR3 DNA reads TGTGCCAGCAGCACCCCCGGACACTTAAACTATGGCTACACCTTC. It encodes CASSTPGHLNYGYTF.